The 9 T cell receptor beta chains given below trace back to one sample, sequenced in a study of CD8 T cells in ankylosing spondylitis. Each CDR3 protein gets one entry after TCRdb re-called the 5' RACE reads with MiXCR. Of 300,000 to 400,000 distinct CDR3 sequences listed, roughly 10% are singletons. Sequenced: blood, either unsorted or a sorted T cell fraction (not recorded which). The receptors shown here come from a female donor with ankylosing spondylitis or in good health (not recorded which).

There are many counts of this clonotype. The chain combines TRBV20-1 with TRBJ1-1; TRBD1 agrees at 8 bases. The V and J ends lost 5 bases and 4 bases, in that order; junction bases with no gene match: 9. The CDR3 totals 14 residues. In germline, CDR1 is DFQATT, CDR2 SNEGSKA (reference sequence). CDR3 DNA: TGCAGTGCTTTGACAGGGGCGGGGAGCACTGAAGCTTTCTTT. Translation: CSALTGAGSTEAFF.

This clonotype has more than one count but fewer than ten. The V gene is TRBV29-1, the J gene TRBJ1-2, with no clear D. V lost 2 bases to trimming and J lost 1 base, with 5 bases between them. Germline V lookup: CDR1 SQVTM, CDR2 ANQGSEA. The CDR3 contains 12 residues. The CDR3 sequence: CSVEWSNYGYTF. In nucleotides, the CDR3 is TGCAGCGTTGAATGGAGTAACTATGGCTACACCTTC.

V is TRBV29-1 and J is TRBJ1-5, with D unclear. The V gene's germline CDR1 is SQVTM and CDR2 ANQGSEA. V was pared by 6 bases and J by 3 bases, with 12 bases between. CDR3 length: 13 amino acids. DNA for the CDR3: TGCAGCGTCGCGGGAGCCCCCAATCAGCCCCAGCATTTT. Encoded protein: CSVAGAPNQPQHF.

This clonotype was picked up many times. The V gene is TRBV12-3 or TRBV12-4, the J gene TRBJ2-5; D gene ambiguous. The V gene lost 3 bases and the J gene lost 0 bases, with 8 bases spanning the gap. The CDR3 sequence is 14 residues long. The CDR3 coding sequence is TGTGCCAGCAGTTTCCGGCTAAACCAAGAGACCCAGTACTTC. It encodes CASSFRLNQETQYF.

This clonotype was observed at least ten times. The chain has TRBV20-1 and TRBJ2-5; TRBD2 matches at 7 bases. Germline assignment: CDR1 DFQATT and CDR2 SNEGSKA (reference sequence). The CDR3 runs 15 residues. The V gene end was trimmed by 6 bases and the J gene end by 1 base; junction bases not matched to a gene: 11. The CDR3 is CSAAPSGLSQETQYF. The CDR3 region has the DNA TGCAGTGCGGCCCCTAGCGGTCTATCCCAAGAGACCCAGTACTTC.

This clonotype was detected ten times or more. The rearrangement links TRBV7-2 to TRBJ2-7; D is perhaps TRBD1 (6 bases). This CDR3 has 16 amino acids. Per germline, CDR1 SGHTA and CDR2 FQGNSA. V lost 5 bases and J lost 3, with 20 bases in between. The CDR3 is CASSPLLDSYYYEQYF. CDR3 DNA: TGTGCCAGCAGCCCACTGTTGGACAGTTACTACTACGAGCAGTACTTC. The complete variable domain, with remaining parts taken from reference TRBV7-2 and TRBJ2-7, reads GAGVSQSPSNKVTEKGKDVELRCDPISGHTALYWYRQSLGQGLEFLIYFQGNSAPDKSGLPSDRFSAERTGGSVSTLTIQRTQQEDSAVYLCASSPLLDSYYYEQYFGPGTRLTVT.

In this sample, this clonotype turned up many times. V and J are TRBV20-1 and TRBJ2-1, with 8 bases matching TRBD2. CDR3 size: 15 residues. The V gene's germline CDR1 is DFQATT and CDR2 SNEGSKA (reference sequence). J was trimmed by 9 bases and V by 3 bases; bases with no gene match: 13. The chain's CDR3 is CSARVAGQLRGEQFF. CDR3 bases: TGCAGTGCTAGGGTAGCGGGGCAGCTCCGGGGTGAGCAGTTCTTC.

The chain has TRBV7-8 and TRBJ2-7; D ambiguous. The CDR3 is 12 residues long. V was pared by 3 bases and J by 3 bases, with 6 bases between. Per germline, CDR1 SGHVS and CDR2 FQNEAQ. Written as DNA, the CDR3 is TGTGCCAGCAGCTTGAACGACTACGAGCAGTACTTC. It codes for CASSLNDYEQYF.

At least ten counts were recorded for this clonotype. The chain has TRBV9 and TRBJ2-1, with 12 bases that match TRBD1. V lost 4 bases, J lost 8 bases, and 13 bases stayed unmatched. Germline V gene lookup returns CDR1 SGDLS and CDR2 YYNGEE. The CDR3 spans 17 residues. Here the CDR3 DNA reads TGTGCCAGCAGCTTTCACGAGACCGGGACAGGGGGCCATGAGCAGTTCTTC. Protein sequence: CASSFHETGTGGHEQFF.